This T cell receptor (beta chain) was recorded in a study of shared clonotypes between healthy human individuals. Study information: Donors were two women and a few men aged 18 to 49.

Some clones are missing from TCRdb's copy, which holds only in-frame ones; the method was immunoSEQ multiplex PCR. The sample consists of around 1.1 million clones, around three quarters of them appearing once. Study findings and constraints: The naive CD4 repertoires of several donors were compared, and approximately 5% of clonotypes were shared.

Germline V gives CDR1 LNHNV, CDR2 YYDKDF (reference sequence). Trimming cost V 0 bases and J 4 bases, with 10 bases left between them. This CDR3 is built from 15 residues. This clone was picked up a small number of times. Its specificity is unknown. This sequence was found in a man aged 18 to 30 in good health. Some clones in this sample may be carry-over from other donors' samples. What was sequenced was memory CD4+ T cells from PBMCs. Specified subset: CD45RA-negative fraction. J is TRBJ1-3 and V is TRBV15, with D uncertain. The CDR3: CATSRDRAVGNTIYF. The CDR3, as DNA: TGTGCCACCAGCAGAGATCGTGCAGTAGGAAACACCATATATTTT.